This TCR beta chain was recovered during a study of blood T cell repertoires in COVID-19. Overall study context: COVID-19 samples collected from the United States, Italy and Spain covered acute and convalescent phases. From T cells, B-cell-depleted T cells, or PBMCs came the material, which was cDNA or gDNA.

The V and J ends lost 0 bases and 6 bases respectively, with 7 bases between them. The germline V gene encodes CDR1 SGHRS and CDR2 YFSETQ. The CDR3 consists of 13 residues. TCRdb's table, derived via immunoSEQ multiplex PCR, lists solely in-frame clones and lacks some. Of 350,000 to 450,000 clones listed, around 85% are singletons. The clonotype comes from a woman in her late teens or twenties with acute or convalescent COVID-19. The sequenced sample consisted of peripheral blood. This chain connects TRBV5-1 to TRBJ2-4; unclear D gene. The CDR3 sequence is CASSLDPGNIQYF. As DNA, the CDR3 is TGCGCCAGCAGCTTGGATCCAGGAAACATTCAGTACTTC.